These 16 T cell receptor beta chains came from one sample sequenced in a study of blood T cell repertoires in COVID-19. Some clones are missing from TCRdb's copy, which holds only in-frame ones; the method was immunoSEQ multiplex PCR. The table lists 150,000 to 200,000 clones, approximately 86% of them singletons. Sequencing input: PBMCs or T cells enriched from blood (not recorded which). These receptor sequences come from a woman between 40 and 55 years old in a cohort exposed to, infected with or recovered from COVID-19 (not recorded which).

The CDR3, as DNA: TGTGCCAGCAGTTTCAGTCAGCCCCAGCATTTT. Its protein product is CASSFSQPQHF. The rearrangement uses TRBV12-3 or TRBV12-4 and TRBJ1-5; the D is unclear. The CDR3 totals 11 residues. Trimming shortened V by 3 bases and J by 6 bases, and 3 bases separated the two germline ends.

This chain uses TRBV4-1 with TRBJ2-2; 16 nucleotides match TRBD2. V was pared by 2 bases and J by 5 bases, with 2 bases of the junction left unmatched. CDR1 and CDR2 from the germline V gene are MGHRA and YSYEKL. The CDR3 consists of 17 residues. This CDR3 is CASSQPGLAGGTGELFF. The DNA for the CDR3 is TGCGCCAGCAGCCAACCGGGACTAGCGGGAGGGACCGGGGAGCTGTTTTTT.

Turning to this clone: Other DNA sequences in the same sample also yield this CDR3. For the CDR3, the DNA is TGTGCCAGCAGTTTGGTGGGAGGGGAGACCCAGTACTTC. Protein: CASSLVGGETQYF. V gene TRBV12-3 or TRBV12-4 combines with J gene TRBJ2-5, with TRBD2 matching over 7 bases. V shed 3 bases and J 5 bases; nucleotides not matched to a gene: 3. The CDR3 loop spans 13 amino acids.

The chain couples TRBV13 to TRBJ1-1; TRBD1 might be the D (6 bases). Germline CDR1 and CDR2: PRHDT and FYEKMQ (reference sequence). CDR3 length equals 14 residues. The V end was cut by 2 bases, the J end by 5 bases, with 12 bases between. The CDR3 reads CASSLPGARTEAFF. CDR3 coding DNA: TGTGCCAGCAGCTTACCAGGGGCCAGGACTGAAGCTTTCTTT.

This sequence joins TRBV7-8 and TRBJ2-7; 9 bases are shared with TRBD2. This CDR3 has 17 residues. Germline V gene data show CDR1 as SGHVS and CDR2 as FQNEAQ. V dropped 5 bases and J dropped 1; count of bases not matched to a gene: 12. The CDR3 DNA reads TGTGCCAGCAGCCCAAGCGGGGGGCCGCGCCCTTCCTACGAGCAGTACTTC. It codes for CASSPSGGPRPSYEQYF.

V usage is TRBV4-2 and J usage is TRBJ2-3, with 12 bases aligning to TRBD2. Trimming removed 5 bases from V and 0 bases from J; junction bases left unmatched: 12. The CDR3 consists of 19 residues. Per the germline V gene, CDR1 is LGHNA and CDR2 is YNFKEQ. Here the CDR3 DNA reads TGTGCCAGCAGCGAGGGACTAGCGGGCCTGGGGGATAGCACAGATACGCAGTATTTT. Its translation: CASSEGLAGLGDSTDTQYF.

This rearrangement joins TRBV29-1 to TRBJ2-7, with D perhaps TRBD2 (7 bases). The germline V and J ends were trimmed by 1 base and 4 bases, with 11 bases remaining between them. Per the germline V gene, CDR1 is SQVTM and CDR2 is ANQGSEA. The CDR3 is made up of 13 amino acids. CDR3 amino acids: CSVEGGRGYEQYF. CDR3 coding DNA: TGCAGCGTTGAAGGAGGGAGGGGGTACGAGCAGTACTTC.

This sequence joins TRBV4-2 and TRBJ1-1; no reliable D call. This CDR3 region has 17 residues. Germline values: CDR1 LGHNA, CDR2 YNFKEQ. Trimming cost V 0 bases and J 1 base, with 15 bases left between them. The CDR3 reads CASSQDSGRHPNTEAFF. The CDR3 DNA follows: TGTGCCAGCAGCCAAGATAGCGGGAGACACCCGAACACTGAAGCTTTCTTT.

Only one count was recorded for this clone. This chain connects TRBV27 to TRBJ2-7; D is possibly TRBD1 (7 bases). CDR1 is MNHEY and CDR2 is SMNVEV in the germline V gene (reference sequence). Trimming shortened V by 6 bases and J by 0 bases, and 15 bases separated the two germline ends. The CDR3 length is 15 residues. CDR3 DNA: TGTGCCAGCAGACGGACAGGAGCGGGCTCCTACGAGCAGTACTTC. It codes for CASRRTGAGSYEQYF.

The chain recombines TRBV24-1 with TRBJ2-5, with D tentatively TRBD2 (6 bases). The CDR3 covers 17 residues. V was trimmed by 0 bases and J by 1 base, leaving 14 bases between them. Germline lookup yields CDR1 KGHDR and CDR2 SFDVKD. CDR3 in DNA: TGTGCCACCAGTGATTTGCCCCATCGGAGGGGCCAAGAGACCCAGTACTTC. Amino acid sequence: CATSDLPHRRGQETQYF.

The genes are TRBV5-1 and TRBJ2-3; tentatively, D is TRBD2 (5 bases). Trimming removed 2 bases from V and 1 base from J, with 14 bases in between. CDR3 size: 16 residues. Per the germline V gene, CDR1 is SGHRS and CDR2 is YFSETQ. CDR3 nucleotide sequence: TGCGCCAGCAGCTTACCAATTCTCGGGGGCACAGATACGCAGTATTTT. The encoded protein is CASSLPILGGTDTQYF.

The rearrangement uses TRBV3-1 (or the pseudogene TRBV3-2) and TRBJ2-6; a weak D match, TRBD1 (6 bases). The CDR3 consists of 16 residues. V was shortened by 0 bases and J by 2 bases, with 8 bases between the two germline ends. Germline CDR1 and CDR2: LGHDT and YNNKEL (reference sequence). The CDR3 DNA reads TGTGCCAGCAGCCAAGATCCAGGGGCTGGGGCCAACGTCCTGACTTTC. It codes for CASSQDPGAGANVLTF.

This clone has only one observation. This chain joins TRBV9 and TRBJ2-5; D ambiguous. The CDR3 is 13 amino acids. Trimming took 0 bases from V and 9 from J, leaving 12 bases between them. Germline-derived CDR1 and CDR2 are SGDLS and YYNGEE. Written as DNA, the CDR3 is TGTGCCAGCAGCGTAGACAGCCCGACGGCCCAGTACTTC. Residues: CASSVDSPTAQYF.

Here the CDR3 DNA reads TGTGCCAGCAGTTTTTTATCGCGGGAGCTCCAAGAGACCCAGTACTTC. It is translated as CASSFLSRELQETQYF. This rearrangement joins TRBV28 to TRBJ2-5, with TRBD2 matching over 7 bases. V trimming: 3 bases; J trimming: 1 base; junction bases outside the gene matches: 8. Germline values: CDR1 MDHEN, CDR2 SYDVKM. The CDR3 consists of 16 residues.

This clone has only one observation. V is TRBV27 and J is TRBJ1-1; D is uncertain. The V and J ends lost 0 bases and 1 base respectively, with 12 bases between them. This CDR3 comprises 16 residues. Germline-derived CDR1 and CDR2 are MNHEY and SMNVEV (reference sequence). The CDR3 DNA reads TGTGCCAGCAGTTTATCGTTCGCGGGCGGGAACACTGAAGCTTTCTTT. It encodes CASSLSFAGGNTEAFF.

This clone has a single count. This chain links TRBV9 with TRBJ1-5; tentatively, D is TRBD1 (5 bases). The CDR3 loop spans 14 amino acids. The germline CDR1 and CDR2 sequences are SGDLS and YYNGEE. V was cut by 3 bases and J by 7 bases, with 14 bases left in between. This chain's CDR3 is CASSAYGGDQPQHF. CDR3 in DNA: TGTGCCAGCAGCGCCTACGGGGGGGACCAGCCCCAGCATTTT.